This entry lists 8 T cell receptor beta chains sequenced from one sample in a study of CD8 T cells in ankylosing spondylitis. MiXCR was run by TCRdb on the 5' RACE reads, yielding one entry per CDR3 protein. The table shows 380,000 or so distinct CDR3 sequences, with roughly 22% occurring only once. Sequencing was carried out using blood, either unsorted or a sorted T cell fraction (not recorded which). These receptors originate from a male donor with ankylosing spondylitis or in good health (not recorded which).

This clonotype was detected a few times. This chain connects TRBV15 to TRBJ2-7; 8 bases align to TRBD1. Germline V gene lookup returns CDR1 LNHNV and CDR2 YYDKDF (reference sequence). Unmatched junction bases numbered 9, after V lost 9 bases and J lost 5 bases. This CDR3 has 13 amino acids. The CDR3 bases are TGTGCCACTCGAGACAGGGGTGCCCACGAGCAGTACTTC. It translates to CATRDRGAHEQYF.

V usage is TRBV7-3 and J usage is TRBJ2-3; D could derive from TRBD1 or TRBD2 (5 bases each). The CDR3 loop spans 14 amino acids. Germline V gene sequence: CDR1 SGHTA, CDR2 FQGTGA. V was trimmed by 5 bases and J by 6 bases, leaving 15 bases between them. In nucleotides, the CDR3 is TGTGCCAGCAGCGGGGGAAGAGGGGCTGATACGCAGTATTTT. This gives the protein CASSGGRGADTQYF.

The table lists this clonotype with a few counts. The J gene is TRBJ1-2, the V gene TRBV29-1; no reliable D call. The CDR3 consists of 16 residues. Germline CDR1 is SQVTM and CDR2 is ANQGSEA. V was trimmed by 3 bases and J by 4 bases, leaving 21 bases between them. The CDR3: CSVEQAPSGETYGYTF. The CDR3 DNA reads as TGCAGCGTTGAGCAAGCCCCGTCGGGAGAGACCTATGGCTACACCTTC.

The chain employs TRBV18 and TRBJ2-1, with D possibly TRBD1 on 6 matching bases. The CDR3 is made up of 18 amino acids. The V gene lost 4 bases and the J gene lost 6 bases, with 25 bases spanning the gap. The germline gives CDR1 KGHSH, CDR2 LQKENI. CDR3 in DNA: TGTGCCAGCTCACAACCGGGACAAAAGGGGTATCGTAGCAATGAGCAGTTCTTC. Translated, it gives CASSQPGQKGYRSNEQFF. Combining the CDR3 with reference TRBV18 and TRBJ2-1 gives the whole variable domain NAGVMQNPRHLVRRRGQEARLRCSPMKGHSHVYWYRQLPEEGLKFMVYLQKENIIDESGMPKERFSAEFPKEGPSILRIQQVVRGDSAAYFCASSQPGQKGYRSNEQFFGPGTRLTVL.

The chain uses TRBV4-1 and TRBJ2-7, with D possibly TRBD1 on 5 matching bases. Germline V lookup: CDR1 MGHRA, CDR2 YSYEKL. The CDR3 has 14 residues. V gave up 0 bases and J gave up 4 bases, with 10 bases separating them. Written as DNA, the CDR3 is TGCGCCAGCAGCCAAGAGCCCCAGGGTTACGAGCAGTACTTC. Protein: CASSQEPQGYEQYF.

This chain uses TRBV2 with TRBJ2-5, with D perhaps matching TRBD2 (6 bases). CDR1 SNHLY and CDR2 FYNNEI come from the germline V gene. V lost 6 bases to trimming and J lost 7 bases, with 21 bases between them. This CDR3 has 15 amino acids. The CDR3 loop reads CASSERGGESGTQYF. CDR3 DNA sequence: TGTGCCAGCAGCGAGAGGGGCGGGGAGTCTGGGACCCAGTACTTC.

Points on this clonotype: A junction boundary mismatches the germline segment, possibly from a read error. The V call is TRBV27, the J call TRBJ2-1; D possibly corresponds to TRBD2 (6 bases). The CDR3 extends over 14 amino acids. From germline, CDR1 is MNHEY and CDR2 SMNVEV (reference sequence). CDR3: CTSSSNLLAFSWFF. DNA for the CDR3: TGTACCAGCAGTTCAAACTTACTAGCTTTCTCATGGTTCTTC.

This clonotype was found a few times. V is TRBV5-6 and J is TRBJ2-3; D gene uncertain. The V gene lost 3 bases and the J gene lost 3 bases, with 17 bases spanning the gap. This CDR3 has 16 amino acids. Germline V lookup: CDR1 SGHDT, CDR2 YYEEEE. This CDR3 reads CASSSEGYSITDTQYF. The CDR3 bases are TGTGCCAGCAGCTCCGAAGGCTACAGTATTACAGATACGCAGTATTTT.